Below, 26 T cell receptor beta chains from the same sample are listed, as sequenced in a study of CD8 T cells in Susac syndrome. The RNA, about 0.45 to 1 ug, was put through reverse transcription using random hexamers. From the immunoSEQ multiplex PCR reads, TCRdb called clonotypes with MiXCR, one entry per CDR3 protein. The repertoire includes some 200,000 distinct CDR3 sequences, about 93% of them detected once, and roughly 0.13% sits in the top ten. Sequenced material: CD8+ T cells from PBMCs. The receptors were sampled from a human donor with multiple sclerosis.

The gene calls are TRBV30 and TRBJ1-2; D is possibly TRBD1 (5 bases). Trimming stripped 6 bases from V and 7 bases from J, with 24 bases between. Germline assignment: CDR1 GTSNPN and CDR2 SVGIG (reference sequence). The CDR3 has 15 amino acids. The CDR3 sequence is CACYRSLLGRAGYTF. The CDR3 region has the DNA TGTGCCTGCTACAGGAGCCTTCTCGGGCGGGCTGGCTACACCTTC. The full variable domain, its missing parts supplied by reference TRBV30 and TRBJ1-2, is SQTIHQWPATLVQPVGSPLSLECTVEGTSNPNLYWYRQAAGRGLQLLFYSVGIGQISSEVPQNLSASRPQDRQFILSSKKLLLSDSGFYLCACYRSLLGRAGYTFGSGTRLTVV.

The CDR3 region is CASSFPGLLNTEAFF. CDR3 DNA: TGTGCCAGCAGTTTCCCCGGACTTTTGAACACTGAAGCTTTCTTT. The V and J genes are TRBV6-2 or TRBV6-3 and TRBJ1-1, with D hard to call. There are 15 residues in the CDR3. V was trimmed by 4 bases and J by 0 bases, leaving 12 bases between them. Germline V gene sequence: CDR1 MNHEY, CDR2 SVGEGT.

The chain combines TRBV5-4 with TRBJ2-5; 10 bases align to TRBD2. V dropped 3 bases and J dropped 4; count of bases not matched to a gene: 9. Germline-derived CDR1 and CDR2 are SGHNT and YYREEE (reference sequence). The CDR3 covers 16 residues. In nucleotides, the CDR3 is TGTGCCAGCAGCTGGAGGGTGGGACTAGCGTCAGAGACCCAGTACTTC. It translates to CASSWRVGLASETQYF.

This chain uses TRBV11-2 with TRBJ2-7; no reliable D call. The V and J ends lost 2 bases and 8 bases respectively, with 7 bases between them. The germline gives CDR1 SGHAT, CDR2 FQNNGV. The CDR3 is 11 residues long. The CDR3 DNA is TGTGCCAGCAGCTTAAGCACTCAGCAGTACTTC. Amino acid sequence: CASSLSTQQYF.

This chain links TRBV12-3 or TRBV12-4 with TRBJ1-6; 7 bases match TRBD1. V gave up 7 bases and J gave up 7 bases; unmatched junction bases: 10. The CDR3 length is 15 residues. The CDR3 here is CASIAGQEANSPLHF. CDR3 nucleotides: TGTGCCAGCATCGCAGGACAGGAGGCGAATTCACCCCTCCACTTT.

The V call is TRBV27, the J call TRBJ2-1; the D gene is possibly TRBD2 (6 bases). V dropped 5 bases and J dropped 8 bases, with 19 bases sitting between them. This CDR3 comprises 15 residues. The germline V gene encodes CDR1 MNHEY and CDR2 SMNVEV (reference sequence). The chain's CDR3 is CASSRGLPLGDEQFF. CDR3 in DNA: TGTGCCAGCAGTCGGGGACTTCCGCTGGGCGATGAGCAGTTCTTC.

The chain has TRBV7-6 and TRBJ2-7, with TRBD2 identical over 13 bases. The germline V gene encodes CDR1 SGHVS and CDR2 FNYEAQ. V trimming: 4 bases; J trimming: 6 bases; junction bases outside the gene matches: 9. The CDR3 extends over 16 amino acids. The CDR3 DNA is TGTGCCAGCAGCTACGGACTAGCGGGGGAGGGGGGCGAGCAGTACTTC. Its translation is CASSYGLAGEGGEQYF.

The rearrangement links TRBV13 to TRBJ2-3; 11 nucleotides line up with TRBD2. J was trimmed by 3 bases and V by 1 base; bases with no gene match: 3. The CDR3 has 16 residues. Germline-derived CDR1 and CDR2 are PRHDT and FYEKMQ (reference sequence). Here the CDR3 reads CASSLAGTSGTDTQYF. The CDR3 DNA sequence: TGTGCCAGCAGCTTAGCCGGGACTAGCGGTACAGATACGCAGTATTTT.

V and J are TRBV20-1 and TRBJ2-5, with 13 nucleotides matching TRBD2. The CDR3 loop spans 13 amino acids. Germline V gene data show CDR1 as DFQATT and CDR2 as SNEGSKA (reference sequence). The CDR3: CSGLAGVKETQYF. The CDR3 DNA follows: TGCAGCGGACTAGCGGGGGTCAAAGAGACCCAGTACTTC.

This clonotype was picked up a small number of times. The CDR3 loop is CASRASTGLGTGELFF. CDR3 DNA sequence: TGTGCCAGCAGAGCCTCTACGGGGTTAGGCACCGGGGAGCTGTTTTTT. The rearrangement links TRBV4-2 to TRBJ2-2; possible D gene TRBD2, 5 bases. Per the germline V gene, CDR1 is LGHNA and CDR2 is YNFKEQ. CDR3 size: 16 residues. The V gene lost 6 bases and the J gene lost 4 bases, with 18 bases spanning the gap.

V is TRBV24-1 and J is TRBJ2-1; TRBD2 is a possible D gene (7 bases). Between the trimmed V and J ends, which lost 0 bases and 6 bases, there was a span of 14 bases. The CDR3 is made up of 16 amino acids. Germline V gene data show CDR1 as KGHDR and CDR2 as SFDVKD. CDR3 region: CATSDLGEGGGNEQFF. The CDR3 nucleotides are TGTGCCACCAGTGATTTGGGGGAGGGGGGCGGCAATGAGCAGTTCTTC.

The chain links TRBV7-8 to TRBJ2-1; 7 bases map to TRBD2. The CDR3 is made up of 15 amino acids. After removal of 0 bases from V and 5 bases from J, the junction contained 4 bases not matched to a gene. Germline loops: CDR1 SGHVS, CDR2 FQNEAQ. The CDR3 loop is CASSLALGGDNEQFF. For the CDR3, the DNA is TGTGCCAGCAGCTTAGCTCTGGGAGGGGACAATGAGCAGTTCTTC.

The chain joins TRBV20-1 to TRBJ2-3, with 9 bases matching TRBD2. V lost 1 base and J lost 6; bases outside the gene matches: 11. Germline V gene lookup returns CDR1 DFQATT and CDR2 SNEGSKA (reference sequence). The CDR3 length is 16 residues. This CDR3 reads CSARGPRGGIYDTQYF. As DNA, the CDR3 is TGCAGTGCTAGAGGACCGCGGGGGGGCATATATGATACGCAGTATTTT.

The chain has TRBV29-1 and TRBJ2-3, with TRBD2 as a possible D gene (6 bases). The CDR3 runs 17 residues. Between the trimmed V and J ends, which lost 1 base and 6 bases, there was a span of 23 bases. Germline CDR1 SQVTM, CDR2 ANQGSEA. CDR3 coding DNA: TGCAGCGTTGAAGCAACATGGGGGACTTCGTCGCCCGATACGCAGTATTTT. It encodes CSVEATWGTSSPDTQYF.

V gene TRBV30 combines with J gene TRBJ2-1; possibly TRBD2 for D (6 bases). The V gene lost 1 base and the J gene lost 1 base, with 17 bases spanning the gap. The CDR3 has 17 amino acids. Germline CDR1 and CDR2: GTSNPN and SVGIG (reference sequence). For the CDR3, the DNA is TGTGCCTGGAGTGGACTAGGGATAAGAAATTCCTACAATGAGCAGTTCTTC. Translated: CAWSGLGIRNSYNEQFF. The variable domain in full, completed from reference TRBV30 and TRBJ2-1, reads SQTIHQWPATLVQPVGSPLSLECTVEGTSNPNLYWYRQAAGRGLQLLFYSVGIGQISSEVPQNLSASRPQDRQFILSSKKLLLSDSGFYLCAWSGLGIRNSYNEQFFGPGTRLTVL.

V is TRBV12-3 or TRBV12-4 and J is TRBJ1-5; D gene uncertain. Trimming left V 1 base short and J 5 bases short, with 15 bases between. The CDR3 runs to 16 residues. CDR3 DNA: TGTGCCAGCAGTTTAGTGGTACTGGGGTCTCATCAGCCCCAGCATTTT. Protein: CASSLVVLGSHQPQHF.

In nucleotides, the CDR3 is TGTGCCAGCAGCCCCACAGGGTTTCTCTACAATGAGCAGTTCTTC. Amino acid sequence: CASSPTGFLYNEQFF. This rearrangement joins TRBV27 to TRBJ2-1, with a possible D match to TRBD1 (6 bases). Germline-derived CDR1 and CDR2 are MNHEY and SMNVEV (reference sequence). The CDR3 extends over 15 amino acids. V shed 6 bases and J shed 3 bases, with 15 bases lying between them.

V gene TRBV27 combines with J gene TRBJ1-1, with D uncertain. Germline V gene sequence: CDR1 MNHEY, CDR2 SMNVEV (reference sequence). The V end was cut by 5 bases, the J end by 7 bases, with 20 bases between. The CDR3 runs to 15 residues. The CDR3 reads CASSPSSSFAVEAFF. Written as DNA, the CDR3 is TGTGCCAGCAGTCCTAGCAGTTCATTCGCAGTTGAAGCTTTCTTT.

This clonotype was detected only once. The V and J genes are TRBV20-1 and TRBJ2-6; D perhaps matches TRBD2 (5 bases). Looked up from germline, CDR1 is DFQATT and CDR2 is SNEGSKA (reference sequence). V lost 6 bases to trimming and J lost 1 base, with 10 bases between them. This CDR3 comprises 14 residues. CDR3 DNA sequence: TGCAGTGCCCAGGACTCATCTGGGGCCAACGTCCTGACTTTC. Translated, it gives CSAQDSSGANVLTF.

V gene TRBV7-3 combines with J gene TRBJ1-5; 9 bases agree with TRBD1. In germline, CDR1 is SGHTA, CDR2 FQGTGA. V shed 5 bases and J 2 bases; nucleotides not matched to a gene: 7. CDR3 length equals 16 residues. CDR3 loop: CASSPTGGAGNQPQHF. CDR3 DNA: TGTGCCAGCAGCCCCACAGGGGGCGCGGGCAATCAGCCCCAGCATTTT.

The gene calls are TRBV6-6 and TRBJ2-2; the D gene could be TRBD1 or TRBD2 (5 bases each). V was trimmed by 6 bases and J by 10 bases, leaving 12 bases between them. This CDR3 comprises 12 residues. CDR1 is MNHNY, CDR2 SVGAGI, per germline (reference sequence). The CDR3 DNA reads TGTGCCAGCAGGTACGGGACCCAGGAGCTGTTTTTT. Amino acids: CASRYGTQELFF.

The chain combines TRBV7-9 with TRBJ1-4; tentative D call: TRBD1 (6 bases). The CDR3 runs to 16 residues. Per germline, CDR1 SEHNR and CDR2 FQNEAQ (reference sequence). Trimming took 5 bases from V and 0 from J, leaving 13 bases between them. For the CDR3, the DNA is TGTGCCAGCAGCACCGGACAGCCCGCAACTAATGAAAAACTGTTTTTT. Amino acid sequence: CASSTGQPATNEKLFF.

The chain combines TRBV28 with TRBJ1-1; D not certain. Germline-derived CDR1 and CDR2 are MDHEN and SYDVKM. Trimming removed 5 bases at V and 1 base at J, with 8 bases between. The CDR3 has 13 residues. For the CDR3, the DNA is TGTGCCAGCAGTATGACACCGAACACTGAAGCTTTCTTT. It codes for CASSMTPNTEAFF.

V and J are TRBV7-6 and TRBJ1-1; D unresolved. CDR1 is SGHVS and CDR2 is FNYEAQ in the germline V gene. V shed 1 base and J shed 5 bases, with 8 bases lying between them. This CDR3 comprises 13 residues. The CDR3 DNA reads TGTGCCAGCAGCTTAGGGGTAGAGACTGAAGCTTTCTTT. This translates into CASSLGVETEAFF. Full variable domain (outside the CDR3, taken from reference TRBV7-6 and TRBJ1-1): GAGVSQSPRYKVTKRGQDVALRCDPISGHVSLYWYRQALGQGPEFLTYFNYEAQQDKSGLPNDRFSAERPEGSISTLTIQRTEQRDSAMYRCASSLGVETEAFFGQGTRLTVV.

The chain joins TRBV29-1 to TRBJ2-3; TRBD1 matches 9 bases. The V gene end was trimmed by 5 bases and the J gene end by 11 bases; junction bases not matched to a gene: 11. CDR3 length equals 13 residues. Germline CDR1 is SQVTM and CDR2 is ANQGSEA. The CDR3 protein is CSVRTGAPGGQYF. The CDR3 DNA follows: TGCAGCGTTCGGACAGGGGCCCCCGGTGGGCAGTATTTT.

The CDR3, as DNA: TGTGCCAGTAGTATGGACGGACAGGGTTGGACTGAAGCTTTCTTT. It is translated as CASSMDGQGWTEAFF. The rearrangement joins TRBV19 to TRBJ1-1; 8 bases match TRBD1. Germline CDR1 LNHDA, CDR2 SQIVND (reference sequence). The ends lost 3 bases at V and 5 bases at J; junction bases unmatched: 8. The CDR3 is made up of 15 amino acids.